Sequencing of this T cell receptor (beta chain) was carried out in a study of shared T cell receptors in the human thymus (dated by TCRdb to the early 2020s). As for the study more broadly: The study examined how self-reactive, shared T-cell receptor alpha chains are generated in the human thymus.

The library was built by means of the immunoSEQ multiplex PCR assay. TCRdb obtained this table from immuneACCESS and retained in-frame rearrangements with V and J assigned. These tables miss some clones; where compared with another copy, unresolved V genes account for less than half of the shortfall, and the remainder is unexplained. The sample table lists over 350,000 clones, approximately 95% of them with a count of one. The top ten constitute around 0.019% of the sample. For this chain, trimming is 5 bases at the V end and 5 bases at the J end, and the number of junction bases without a gene match is 17. Taken from the germline V gene (reference sequence), the CDR1 and CDR2 loops are SEHNR and FQNEAQ. The CDR3 goes from the cysteine to the phenylalanine over 19 residues. Solely the CDR3 DNA is kept, with 57 bases framed from the first base. Comments on this clone: Its antigen target is currently unknown. Base-call qualities are not available, and no considerably larger clone is one nucleotide away.

Sequenced material: thymocytes. Here the chain combines TRBV7-9 and TRBJ2-5; the central 13 bases match TRBD2. This receptor was identified in a human donor. The nucleotide sequence reads as follows: TGTGCCAGCAGCGCTGGCACTAGCGGGAGGGCCAAGGTATCGGAGACCCAGTACTTC. Its coded protein is CASSAGTSGRAKVSETQYF.